This T cell receptor (beta chain) was identified during a study of T cells in localized non-small cell lung cancer. Data came from immunoSEQ multiplex PCR; TCRdb stores just in-frame clones and leaves some out. The sample includes roughly 30,000 clones, approximately 94% seen only once; the top ten take about 0.7%. Between the trimmed V and J ends, which lost 0 bases and 2 bases, there was a span of 13 bases. In germline, CDR1 is LNHDA, CDR2 SQIVND (reference sequence). The CDR3 has 16 amino acids. Overall study findings and caveats: Only one tumor region went through sequencing, so heterogeneity may still be there. Longer overall survival was seen with higher T cell density measured in blood. Adjacent lung exhibited a median of about 56 among the 100 most abundant tumor clones. Adjacent uninvolved lung had the highest clonality, suggesting focused antigen responses.

On this clone: Its matching antigen is unknown.

The chain couples TRBV19 to TRBJ1-2, with D unresolved. This TCR derives from a woman aged 35-70 years with stage I lung adenocarcinoma. The specimen comprised peripheral blood, sampled before any cancer treatment. CDR3 in DNA: TGTGCCAGTAGTATAGATCAGAATGCTCCGAACTATGGCTACACCTTC. This sequence encodes CASSIDQNAPNYGYTF.